Presented here are 2 T cell receptor beta chains from one specimen sequenced in a study of T-cell memory formation after mild COVID-19. TCRdb recomputed calls from the 5' RACE reads with MiXCR, one row per CDR3 protein. This sample yields 310,000 or so distinct CDR3 sequences, of which about a sixth are seen a single time; 20% to 25% belongs to the top ten. Sequenced input: PBMCs or a T cell subset sorted from them (not recorded which). The receptors originated from a man aged 18 to 29 who had mild COVID-19 (a few samples of this study predate the infection). Cell type and time point are not known.

The chain employs TRBV11-2 and TRBJ2-4, with 7 bases lining up with TRBD1. Germline assignment: CDR1 SGHAT and CDR2 FQNNGV. The CDR3 is made up of 13 amino acids. V lost 3 bases and J lost 16; bases outside the gene matches: 12. CDR3 in amino acids: CASSFIAQGLPYF. The CDR3 bases are TGTGCCAGCAGCTTCATTGCACAGGGGCTTCCATACTTC.

This clonotype was seen a handful of times. The gene calls are TRBV11-2 and TRBJ2-1; no clear D gene. Germline CDR1 reads SGHAT; CDR2 reads FQNNGV. The CDR3 is 16 residues long. V shed 0 bases and J shed 4 bases, with 13 bases lying between them. CDR3 protein: CASSLEVWWSYNEQFF. CDR3 bases: TGTGCCAGCAGCTTAGAGGTTTGGTGGTCATACAATGAGCAGTTCTTC.